A single sample is the source of the 13 T cell receptor beta chains below, sequenced in a study of graft-versus-host responses after intestinal transplantation. Assay used: immunoSEQ multiplex PCR; TCRdb lists only in-frame clones, some missing. The sample has roughly 11,000 clones; around 80% are singletons. Sequenced material: PBMCs, taken around 500 days after intestinal transplant. The origin of the receptors is a human patient who received an intestinal transplant, so some T cells may come from the graft donor.

The rearrangement joins TRBV28 to TRBJ2-5, with 9 nucleotides matching TRBD1. Germline lookup yields CDR1 MDHEN and CDR2 SYDVKM. The CDR3 is 15 residues long. J gave up 5 bases and V 2 bases, and 6 bases lay outside the gene matches. Here the CDR3 reads CASSLAGQGRETQYF. As DNA, the CDR3 is TGTGCCAGCAGTTTAGCTGGACAGGGGAGGGAGACCCAGTACTTC.

The rearrangement joins TRBV7-2 to TRBJ1-1; TRBD1 might be the D (5 bases). V lost 2 bases to trimming and J lost 1 base, with 14 bases between them. CDR3 size: 16 residues. Germline values: CDR1 SGHTA, CDR2 FQGNSA. Here the CDR3 reads CASSLSSGLRNTEAFF. As DNA, the CDR3 is TGTGCCAGCAGCTTATCTTCGGGACTCCGGAACACTGAAGCTTTCTTT.

The rearrangement uses TRBV7-3 and TRBJ2-7; 13 positions agree with TRBD2. Germline CDR1 SGHTA, CDR2 FQGTGA. Trimming cost V 3 bases and J 0 bases; bases outside gene matches: 8. CDR3 size: 18 residues. CDR3 DNA: TGTGCCAGCAGCTTCGCGACTAGCGGGAGGAAAAGCTCCTACGAGCAGTACTTC. As protein: CASSFATSGRKSSYEQYF.

This chain joins TRBV30 and TRBJ1-5; 7 bases map to TRBD1. The germline V gene has CDR1 GTSNPN and CDR2 SVGIG (reference sequence). V was clipped by 5 bases and J by 9 bases; unmatched bases: 10. The CDR3 is made up of 13 amino acids. CDR3: CAWGQGEGWPQHF. CDR3 bases: TGTGCCTGGGGTCAGGGGGAAGGATGGCCCCAGCATTTT.

This rearrangement joins TRBV7-9 to TRBJ1-1; perhaps TRBD1 as D (6 bases). V shed 5 bases and J shed 5 bases, with 18 bases lying between them. The V gene's germline CDR1 is SEHNR and CDR2 FQNEAQ (reference sequence). The CDR3 has 15 amino acids. The CDR3 sequence is CASSPVTGQGTEAFF. As DNA, the CDR3 is TGTGCCAGCAGCCCCGTAACAGGGCAGGGGACTGAAGCTTTCTTT.

The V and J genes are TRBV13 and TRBJ2-7, with D perhaps TRBD1 (6 bases). V was trimmed by 0 bases and J by 4 bases, leaving 10 bases between them. From germline, CDR1 is PRHDT and CDR2 FYEKMQ (reference sequence). The CDR3 covers 14 residues. The CDR3 bases are TGTGCCAGCAGCTTAGGATCAGGGGTGTACGAGCAGTACTTC. It is translated as CASSLGSGVYEQYF. The full variable domain, completed using reference TRBV13 and TRBJ2-7, is AAGVIQSPRHLIKEKRETATLKCYPIPRHDTVYWYQQGPGQDPQFLISFYEKMQSDKGSIPDRFSAQQFSDYHSELNMSSLELGDSALYFCASSLGSGVYEQYFGPGTRLTVT.

The chain carries TRBV29-1 and TRBJ2-2; D might be TRBD1 (7 bases). The ends were cut back, 0 bases at V and 16 bases at J, with 18 bases in the middle. The germline gives CDR1 SQVTM, CDR2 ANQGSEA. This CDR3 comprises 13 residues. In DNA, the CDR3 is TGCAGCGTTGAAGAGGGGGTTCAGGGGGGACAGTTTTTT. This translates into CSVEEGVQGGQFF.

The genes are TRBV5-1 and TRBJ2-6, with D uncertain. Deletions cut 4 bases from V and 0 bases from J, with 8 bases between. Germline V gene data show CDR1 as SGHRS and CDR2 as YFSETQ. The CDR3 length is 15 residues. CDR3 nucleotide sequence: TGCGCCAGCAGCCTACGACTCTCTGGGGCCAACGTCCTGACTTTC. It codes for CASSLRLSGANVLTF.

This chain links TRBV2 with TRBJ1-1; D unresolved. The CDR3 runs to 12 residues. V lost 4 bases, J lost 6 bases, and 9 bases lay in between. Germline V gene sequence: CDR1 SNHLY, CDR2 FYNNEI. Here the CDR3 DNA reads TGTGCCAGCAGTGGAGGCAGCCCTGAAGCTTTCTTT. The encoded protein is CASSGGSPEAFF.

The chain recombines TRBV28 with TRBJ1-1, with 9 bases fitting TRBD1. J lost 2 bases, V lost 3 bases, and 10 bases had no gene match. The CDR3 consists of 17 residues. Per the germline V gene, CDR1 is MDHEN and CDR2 is SYDVKM. CDR3 loop: CASSFDRGMPSNTEAFF. Written as DNA, the CDR3 is TGTGCCAGCAGTTTCGACAGGGGGATGCCCAGTAACACTGAAGCTTTCTTT.

Regarding this clone: The junction and the germline gene differ at one end; a read error may be behind it. The genes are TRBV7-6 and TRBJ2-1; D gene ambiguous. The CDR3 has 15 amino acids. CDR1 SGHVS and CDR2 FNYEAQ come from the germline V gene. CDR3 bases: TGTGCCAGCACCCGGTCCCATTCCTCCTGCAATGAGCAGTTCTTC. It yields the protein CASTRSHSSCNEQFF. Looking up the rest from reference TRBV7-6 and TRBJ2-1 gives the full variable domain: GAGVSQSPRYKVTKRGQDVALRCDPISGHVSLYWYRQALGQGPEFLTYFNYEAQQDKSGLPNDRFSAERPEGSISTLTIQRTEQRDSAMYRCASTRSHSSCNEQFFGPGTRLTVL.

The chain is built from TRBV6-4 and TRBJ1-5; maybe TRBD1 (5 bases). Trimming took 5 bases from V and 7 from J, leaving 18 bases between them. The length of the CDR3 is 15 residues. The germline V gene has CDR1 MRHNA and CDR2 SNTAGT. The DNA for the CDR3 is TGTGCCAGCAGTCCCCAACCGGGGGAGGGCCAGCCCCAGCATTTT. Amino acid sequence: CASSPQPGEGQPQHF.

Written as DNA, the CDR3 is TGTGCCAGCAGCTTAGCGACGTCGACCGGGGAGCTGTTTTTT. This encodes CASSLATSTGELFF. The chain recombines TRBV7-9 with TRBJ2-2; unclear D gene. The germline V gene encodes CDR1 SEHNR and CDR2 FQNEAQ (reference sequence). This CDR3 spans 14 amino acids. Trimming pared 0 bases from V and 5 bases from J, leaving 7 bases between.